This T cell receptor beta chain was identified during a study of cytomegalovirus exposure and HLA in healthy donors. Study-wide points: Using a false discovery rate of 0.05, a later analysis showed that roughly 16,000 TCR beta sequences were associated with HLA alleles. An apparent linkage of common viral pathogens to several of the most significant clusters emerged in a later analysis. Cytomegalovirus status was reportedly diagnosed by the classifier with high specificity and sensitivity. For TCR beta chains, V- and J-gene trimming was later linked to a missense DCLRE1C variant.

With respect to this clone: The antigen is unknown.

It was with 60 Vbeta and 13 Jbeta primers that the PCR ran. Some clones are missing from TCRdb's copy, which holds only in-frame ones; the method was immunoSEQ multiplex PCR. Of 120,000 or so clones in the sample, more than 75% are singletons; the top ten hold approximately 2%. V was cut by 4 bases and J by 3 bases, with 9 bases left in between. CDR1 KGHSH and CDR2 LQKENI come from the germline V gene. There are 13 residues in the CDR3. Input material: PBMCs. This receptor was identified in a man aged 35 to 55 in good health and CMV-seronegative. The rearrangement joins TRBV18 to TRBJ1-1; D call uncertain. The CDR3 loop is CASSRQRDTEAFF. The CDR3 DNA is TGTGCCAGCTCACGGCAGCGGGACACTGAAGCTTTCTTT. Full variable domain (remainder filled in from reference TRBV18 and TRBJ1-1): NAGVMQNPRHLVRRRGQEARLRCSPMKGHSHVYWYRQLPEEGLKFMVYLQKENIIDESGMPKERFSAEFPKEGPSILRIQQVVRGDSAAYFCASSRQRDTEAFFGQGTRLTVV.